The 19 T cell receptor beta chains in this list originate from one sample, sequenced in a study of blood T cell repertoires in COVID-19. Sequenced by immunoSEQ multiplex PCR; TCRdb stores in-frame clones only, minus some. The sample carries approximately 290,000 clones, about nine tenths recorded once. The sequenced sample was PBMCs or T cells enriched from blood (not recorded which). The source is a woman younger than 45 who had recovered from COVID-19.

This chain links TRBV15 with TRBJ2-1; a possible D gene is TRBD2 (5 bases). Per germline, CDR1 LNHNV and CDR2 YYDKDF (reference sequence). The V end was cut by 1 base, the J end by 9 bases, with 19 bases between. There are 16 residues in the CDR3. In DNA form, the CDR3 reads TGTGCCACCAGCAGAGCCAACACAGTACTAGACGGTGAGCAGTTCTTC. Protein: CATSRANTVLDGEQFF. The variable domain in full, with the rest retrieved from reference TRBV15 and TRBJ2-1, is DAMVIQNPRYQVTQFGKPVTLSCSQTLNHNVMYWYQQKSSQAPKLLFHYYDKDFNNEADTPDNFQSRRPNTSFCFLDIRSPGLGDTAMYLCATSRANTVLDGEQFFGPGTRLTVL.

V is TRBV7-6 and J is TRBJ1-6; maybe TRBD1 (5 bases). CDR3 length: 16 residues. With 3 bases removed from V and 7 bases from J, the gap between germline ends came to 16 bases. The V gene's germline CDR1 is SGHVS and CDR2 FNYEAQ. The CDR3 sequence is CASSLRTREGNSPLHF. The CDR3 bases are TGTGCCAGCAGCTTGCGGACAAGGGAAGGAAATTCACCCCTCCACTTT.

CDR3 bases: TGTGCCAGCAGTTTAAGCGGGAGGGGAGCGTATTTT. Translated, it gives CASSLSGRGAYF. The chain carries TRBV6-2 or TRBV6-3 and TRBJ2-3; 10 nucleotides line up with TRBD2. The CDR3 is 12 amino acids. The J segment lost 14 bases and the V segment lost 4 bases, leaving 6 bases of the junction unmatched. Germline-derived CDR1 and CDR2 are MNHEY and SVGEGT.

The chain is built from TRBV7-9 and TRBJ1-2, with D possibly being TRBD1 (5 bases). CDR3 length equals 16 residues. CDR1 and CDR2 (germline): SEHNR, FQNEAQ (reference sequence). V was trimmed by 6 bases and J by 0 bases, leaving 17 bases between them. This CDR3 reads CASRPPGALANYGYTF. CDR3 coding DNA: TGTGCCAGCAGGCCCCCTGGGGCTTTGGCTAACTATGGCTACACCTTC.

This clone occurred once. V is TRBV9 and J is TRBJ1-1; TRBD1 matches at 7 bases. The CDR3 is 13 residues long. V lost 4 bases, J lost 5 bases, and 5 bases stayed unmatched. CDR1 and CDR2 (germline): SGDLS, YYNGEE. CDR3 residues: CASSPRQGTEAFF. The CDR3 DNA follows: TGTGCCAGCAGCCCACGACAGGGTACTGAAGCTTTCTTT.

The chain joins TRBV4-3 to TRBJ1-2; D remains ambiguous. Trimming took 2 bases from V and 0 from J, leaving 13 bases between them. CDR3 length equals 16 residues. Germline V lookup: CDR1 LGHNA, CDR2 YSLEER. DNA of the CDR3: TGCGCCAGCAGCCAAAGCCAGAGGGCCACTAACTATGGCTACACCTTC. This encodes CASSQSQRATNYGYTF.

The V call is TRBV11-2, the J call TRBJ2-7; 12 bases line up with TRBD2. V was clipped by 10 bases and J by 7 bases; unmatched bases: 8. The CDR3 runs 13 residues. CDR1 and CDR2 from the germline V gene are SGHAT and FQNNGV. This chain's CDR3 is CATEGLAGNEQYF. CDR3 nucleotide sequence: TGTGCCACCGAAGGACTAGCGGGGAATGAGCAGTACTTC.

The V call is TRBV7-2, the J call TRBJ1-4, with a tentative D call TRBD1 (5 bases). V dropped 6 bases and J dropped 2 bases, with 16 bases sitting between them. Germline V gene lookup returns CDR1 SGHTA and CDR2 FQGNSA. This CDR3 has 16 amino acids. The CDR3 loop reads CASRGAGLGTNEKLFF. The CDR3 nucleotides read TGTGCCAGCAGAGGGGCAGGGCTTGGGACTAATGAAAAACTGTTTTTT.

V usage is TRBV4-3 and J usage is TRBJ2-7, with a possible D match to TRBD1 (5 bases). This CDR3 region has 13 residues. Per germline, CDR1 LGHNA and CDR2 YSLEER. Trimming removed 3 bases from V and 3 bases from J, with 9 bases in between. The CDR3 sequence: CASSQARDYEQYF. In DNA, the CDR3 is TGCGCCAGCAGCCAGGCCAGGGACTACGAGCAGTACTTC.

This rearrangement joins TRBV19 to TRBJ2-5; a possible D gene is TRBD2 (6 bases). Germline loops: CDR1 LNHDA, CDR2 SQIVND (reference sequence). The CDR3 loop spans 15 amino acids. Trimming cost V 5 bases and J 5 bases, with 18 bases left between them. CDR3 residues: CASSFPGTPPETQYF. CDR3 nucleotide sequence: TGTGCCAGTAGTTTTCCCGGGACTCCCCCCGAGACCCAGTACTTC.

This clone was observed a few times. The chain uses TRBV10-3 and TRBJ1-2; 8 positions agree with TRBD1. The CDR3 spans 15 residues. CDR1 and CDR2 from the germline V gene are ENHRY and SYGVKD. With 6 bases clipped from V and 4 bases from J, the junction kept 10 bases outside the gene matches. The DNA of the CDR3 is TGTGCCATCAGGGGTGACAGGGGAGATTTCTATGGCTACACCTTC. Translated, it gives CAIRGDRGDFYGYTF.

The CDR3 DNA follows: TGTGCCAGCAGCCCTAGGGAAAAACTGTTTTTT. It specifies CASSPREKLFF. The chain employs TRBV6-6 and TRBJ1-4; D gene unclear. The V gene lost 6 bases and the J gene lost 8 bases, with 7 bases spanning the gap. Germline V gene data show CDR1 as MNHNY and CDR2 as SVGAGI (reference sequence). This CDR3 is 11 amino acids long.

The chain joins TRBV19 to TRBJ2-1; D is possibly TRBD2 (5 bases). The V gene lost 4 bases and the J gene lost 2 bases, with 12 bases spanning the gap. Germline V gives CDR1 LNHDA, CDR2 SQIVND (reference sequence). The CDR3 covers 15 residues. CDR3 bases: TGTGCCAGTAGTAGGGCGCTAGCTGCCTACAATGAGCAGTTCTTC. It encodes CASSRALAAYNEQFF.

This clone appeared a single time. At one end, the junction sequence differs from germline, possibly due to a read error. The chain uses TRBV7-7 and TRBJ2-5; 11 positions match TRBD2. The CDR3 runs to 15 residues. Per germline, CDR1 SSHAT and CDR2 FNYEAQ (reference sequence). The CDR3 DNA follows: TGTGCTAGCAGCGTACTAGCGGGAGTCGGGGAGACCCAGTACTTC. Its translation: CASSVLAGVGETQYF.

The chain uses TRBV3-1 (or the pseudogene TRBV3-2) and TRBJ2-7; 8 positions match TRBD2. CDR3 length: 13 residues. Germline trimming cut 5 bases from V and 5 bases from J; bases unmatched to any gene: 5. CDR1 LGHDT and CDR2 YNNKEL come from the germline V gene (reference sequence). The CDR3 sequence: CASSSRGGHEQYF. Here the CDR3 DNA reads TGTGCCAGCAGCTCGCGCGGGGGGCACGAGCAGTACTTC.

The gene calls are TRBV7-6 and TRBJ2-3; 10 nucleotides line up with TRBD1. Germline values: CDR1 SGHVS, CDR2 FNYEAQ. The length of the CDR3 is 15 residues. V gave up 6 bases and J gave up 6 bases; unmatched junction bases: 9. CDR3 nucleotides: TGTGCCAGCAGGCCGACAGGGGGCGTGTCGGATACGCAGTATTTT. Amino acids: CASRPTGGVSDTQYF.

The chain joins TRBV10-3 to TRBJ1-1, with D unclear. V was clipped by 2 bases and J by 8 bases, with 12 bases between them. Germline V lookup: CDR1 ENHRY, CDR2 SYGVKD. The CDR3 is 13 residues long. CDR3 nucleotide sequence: TGTGCCATCAGTGAGGGAGAGTCCTCAGAAGCTTTCTTT. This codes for CAISEGESSEAFF.

CDR3: CASRRQGIVDQPQHF. The CDR3 DNA reads as TGTGCCAGCAGGCGACAGGGTATAGTTGATCAGCCCCAGCATTTT. V is TRBV28 and J is TRBJ1-5; 7 positions match TRBD1. CDR3 length equals 15 residues. Germline V gene sequence: CDR1 MDHEN, CDR2 SYDVKM. The V gene end was trimmed by 6 bases and the J gene end by 5 bases; junction bases not matched to a gene: 10.

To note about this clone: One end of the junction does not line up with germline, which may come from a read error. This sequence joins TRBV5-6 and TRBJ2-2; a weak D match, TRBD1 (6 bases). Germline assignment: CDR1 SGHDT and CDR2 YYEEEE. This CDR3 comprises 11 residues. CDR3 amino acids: CASSLGQALTF. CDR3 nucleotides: TGTGCCAGCAGCTTGGGACAGGCGCTTACTTTT.